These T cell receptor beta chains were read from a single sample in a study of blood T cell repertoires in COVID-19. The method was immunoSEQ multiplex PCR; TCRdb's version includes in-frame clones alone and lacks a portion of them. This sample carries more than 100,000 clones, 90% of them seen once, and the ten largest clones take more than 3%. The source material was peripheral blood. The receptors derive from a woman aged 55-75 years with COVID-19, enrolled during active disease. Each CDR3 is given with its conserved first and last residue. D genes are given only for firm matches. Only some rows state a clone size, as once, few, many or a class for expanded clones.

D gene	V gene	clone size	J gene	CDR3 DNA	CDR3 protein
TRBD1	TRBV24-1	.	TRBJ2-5	TGTGCCACCAGGCGGGACAGGGGGCAAGAGACCCAGTACTTC	CATRRDRGQETQYF
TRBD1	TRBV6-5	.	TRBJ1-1	TGTGCCAGCAAGAAGACAGGGGGGTCGAACACTGAAGCTTTCTTT	CASKKTGGSNTEAFF
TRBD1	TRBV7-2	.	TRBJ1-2	TGTGCCAGCAGTCAGGCAGGGAGGACAGGGGGAGTCTATGGCTACACCTTC	CASSQAGRTGGVYGYTF
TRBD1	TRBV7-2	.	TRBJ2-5	TGTGCCAGCAGCACCAGACAGGGTAGGGTGGGCCAGGAGACCCAGTACTTC	CASSTRQGRVGQETQYF
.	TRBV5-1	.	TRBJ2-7	TGCGCCAGCAGCTTGGATGGCGGAATCTACGAGCAGTACTTC	CASSLDGGIYEQYF
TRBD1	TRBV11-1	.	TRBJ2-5	TGTGCCAGCAGCCGGGACAGGGGGGAGACCCAGTACTTC	CASSRDRGETQYF
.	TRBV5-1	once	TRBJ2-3	TGCGCCAGCAGCTTGGGGTCGCGGGATACGCAGTATTTT	CASSLGSRDTQYF
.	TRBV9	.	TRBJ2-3	TGTGCCAGCAGCTCCCGGACAACTAGCACAGATACGCAGTATTTT	CASSSRTTSTDTQYF
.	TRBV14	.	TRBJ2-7	TGTGCCAGCAGCCAACTAGGGGTTCGTAACGAGCAGTACTTC	CASSQLGVRNEQYF
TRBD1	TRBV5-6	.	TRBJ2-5	TGTGCCAGCAGCTCGCCGGGACAGGGGGCGAGAGAGACCCAGTACTTC	CASSSPGQGARETQYF
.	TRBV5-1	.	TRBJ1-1	TGCGCCAGCAGTCATGGAGACACTGAAGCTTTCTTT	CASSHGDTEAFF
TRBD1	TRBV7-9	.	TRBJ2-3	TGTGCCAGCAGCTCCGGACAGGGGAAGGCAGATACGCAGTATTTT	CASSSGQGKADTQYF
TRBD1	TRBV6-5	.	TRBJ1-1	TGTGCCAGCAGCCCCCGGGACAGGGCTATGGCTTTCTTT	CASSPRDRAMAFF